A selection of T cell receptor beta chains follows, all from one sample in a study of regulatory T cells in long-lasting Graves disease. Using its own MiXCR run on the multiplex PCR reads, TCRdb lists one record per CDR3 protein. The data show 580,000 or so distinct CDR3 sequences, roughly 16% seen once. Separately, the same data were catalogued under a study of T cells in Graves' hyperthyroidism and ophthalmopathy.

The sample was peripheral blood mononuclear cells (PBMCs), taken at new diagnosis, from a patient treated with antithyroid drugs. These receptors were obtained from a man younger than 35 with Graves disease. Each CDR3 is given with its conserved first and last residue. D genes are given only for firm matches. Not every row has a clone size; where given, it reads once, few, many or a size class.

v_gene	j_gene	abundance	d_gene	CDR3nt	CDR3aa
TRBV11-2	TRBJ2-3	many	NA	TGTGCCAGCAGCCCCCTAACCGGAGTTGCAGATACGCAGTATTTT	CASSPLTGVADTQYF
TRBV30	TRBJ2-7	NA	NA	TGTGCCTGGAACAAGGGAGCCTACGAGCAGTACTTC	CAWNKGAYEQYF
TRBV9	TRBJ2-1	few	TRBD2	TGTGCCAGCAGCGTAGCCGGGGGGAGGGCTTACAATGAGCAGTTCTTC	CASSVAGGRAYNEQFF
TRBV12-3/TRBV12-4	TRBJ1-2	few	TRBD1	TGTGCCAGCAGTCCTACAGGGGGCTTTGGCTACACCTTC	CASSPTGGFGYTF
TRBV13	TRBJ2-7	few	TRBD1	TGTGCCAGCAGCTTAAGACAGGGGGGCAGCAACGAGCAGTACTTC	CASSLRQGGSNEQYF
TRBV2	TRBJ2-1	NA	TRBD2	TGTGCCAGCACCCAAGGACTAGCGTGGGATGAGCAGTTCTTC	CASTQGLAWDEQFF
TRBV19	TRBJ2-7	few	NA	TGTGCCAGTAGTATTCGAGTGGGTTCGGGAAGCTCCTACGAGCAGTACTTC	CASSIRVGSGSSYEQYF
TRBV27	TRBJ2-1	few	TRBD1	TGTGCCAGCAGCCCAGTCCCGGGACAGTACAATGAGCAGTTCTTC	CASSPVPGQYNEQFF
TRBV6-1	TRBJ1-6	many	NA	TGTGCCAGCAGTATCCGGGACCTACTCCACTTT	CASSIRDLLHF
TRBV30	TRBJ2-7	NA	NA	TGTGCCTGGACCAACAGGAGCGAGCAGTACTTC	CAWTNRSEQYF
TRBV6-5	TRBJ1-1	NA	NA	TGTGCCAGCAGTTACGGGGCAGTAAGCACTGAAGCTTTCTTT	CASSYGAVSTEAFF
TRBV20-1	TRBJ2-3	NA	TRBD2	TGCAGTGCTAGAGGTGGCGGCGGGGGGACAGATACGCAGTATTTT	CSARGGGGGTDTQYF
TRBV6-2/TRBV6-3	TRBJ2-7	many	NA	TGTGCCAGCAGTATACAGGGCCCATACGAGCAGTACTTC	CASSIQGPYEQYF
TRBV19	TRBJ2-5	NA	NA	TGTGCCAGTAGTATGACCCAAGAGACCCAGTACTTC	CASSMTQETQYF
TRBV7-9	TRBJ2-1	many	TRBD2	TGTGCCAGCAGCTCCAACAGCGGGAGTGCATACAATGAGCAGTTCTTC	CASSSNSGSAYNEQFF
TRBV13	TRBJ2-1	NA	NA	TGTGCCAGCAGCAGGGGACTGAACAATGAGCAGTTCTTC	CASSRGLNNEQFF
TRBV27	TRBJ2-5	many	NA	TGTGCCAGCAGTCTGACGGGGGTAAAGACCCAGTACTTC	CASSLTGVKTQYF
TRBV27	TRBJ1-6	NA	TRBD1	TGTGCCAGCAGTTCCCACAGGGGGATTTTCCCTAATTCACCCCTCCACTTT	CASSSHRGIFPNSPLHF
TRBV9	TRBJ2-3	few	NA	TGTGCCAGCAGGGAGACAGGCTCGGATACGCAGTATTTT	CASRETGSDTQYF
TRBV6-5	TRBJ1-1	few	NA	TGTGCCAGCAGTTTATCGACAGCAATGAACACTGAAGCTTTCTTT	CASSLSTAMNTEAFF
TRBV20-1	TRBJ1-1	many	TRBD1	TGCAGTGCTAGGTCAAACCCCAGGGGGGATGCTTTCTTT	CSARSNPRGDAFF
TRBV6-1	TRBJ2-2	many	TRBD2	TGTGCCAGCAGTAGACTAGCGGGAGACACCGGGGAGCTGTTTTTT	CASSRLAGDTGELFF
TRBV20-1	TRBJ2-7	few	NA	TGCAGTGCTAGAGTGGGGGTCTACGAGCAGTACTTC	CSARVGVYEQYF
TRBV29-1	TRBJ2-5	NA	TRBD1	TGCAGCGTCGCCGTGACAGGGGGCATAGAGACCCAGTACTTC	CSVAVTGGIETQYF
TRBV12-3/TRBV12-4	TRBJ2-7	many	TRBD2	TGTGCCAGCAGTCTTGGGGCGGGAGCAGGCGAGCAGTACTTC	CASSLGAGAGEQYF
TRBV3-1	TRBJ2-7	NA	NA	TGTGCCAGCAGCCAAGAGCTAGGGCGTCAGTACTTC	CASSQELGRQYF
TRBV7-9	TRBJ2-1	NA	NA	TGTGCCAGCAGCTTACCTAGGGGGAGCGGATCCTACAATGAGCAGTTCTTC	CASSLPRGSGSYNEQFF
TRBV12-3/TRBV12-4	TRBJ1-4	NA	NA	TGTGCCAGCAGTTTAAGGGTTAGGGTTGCAACTAATGAAAAACTGTTTTTT	CASSLRVRVATNEKLFF
TRBV6-5	TRBJ1-4	many	NA	TGTGCCAGCAGTTACCGCAGGGGAAGTGAAAAACTGTTTTTT	CASSYRRGSEKLFF
TRBV4-2	TRBJ2-7	NA	TRBD1	TGTGCCAGCAGCCAAGAGGACAGGGCCTGCGAGCAGTACTTC	CASSQEDRACEQYF
TRBV28	TRBJ2-1	many	TRBD2	TGTGCCAGCAGAATCGCCAGGACTAGCGGGAGCCCCACCTACAATGAGCAGTTCTTC	CASRIARTSGSPTYNEQFF
TRBV20-1	TRBJ1-1	few	NA	TGCAGTGCTAGATTTTCGGGGGGAGAGGCTTTCTTT	CSARFSGGEAFF
TRBV27	TRBJ1-1	NA	TRBD1	TGTGCCAGCAGTTGGACAGGAGCGTTGAACACTGAAGCTTTCTTT	CASSWTGALNTEAFF
TRBV9	TRBJ1-2	NA	TRBD1	TGTGCCAGCAGCGCCCCCGCGGACAGGGCCCTGAACTATGGCTACACCTTC	CASSAPADRALNYGYTF
TRBV29-1	TRBJ1-3	NA	NA	TGCAGCGTTGGGGGCCTCTCTGGAAACACCATATATTTT	CSVGGLSGNTIYF
TRBV3-1	TRBJ2-5	many	TRBD1	TGTGCCAGCAGCCAAGGGACAGGGGTCGGGGAGACCCAGTACTTC	CASSQGTGVGETQYF
TRBV10-2	TRBJ2-5	NA	TRBD2	TGCGCCAGCAGTGGGGCTAGCGGGCAAGAGACCCAGTACTTC	CASSGASGQETQYF
TRBV27	TRBJ1-2	many	NA	TGTGCCAGCAGCATTAGTGGCCAATATGGCTACACCTTC	CASSISGQYGYTF
TRBV27	TRBJ2-7	few	TRBD1	TGTGCCAGCAAACAAGGCAGGGGGCCTCGCGAGCAGTACTTC	CASKQGRGPREQYF
TRBV6-1	TRBJ2-2	few	NA	TGTGCCAGCAGCACCACACTAGGAGCCGGGGAGCTGTTTTTT	CASSTTLGAGELFF
TRBV20-1	TRBJ2-5	few	TRBD1	TGCAGTGCTACTCAGGGGGAAGAGACCCAGTACTTC	CSATQGEETQYF
TRBV6-1	TRBJ1-2	few	NA	TGTGCCAGCAGCGACCCCGGAGGGGGTCATGGCTACACCTTC	CASSDPGGGHGYTF
TRBV10-3	TRBJ2-7	NA	NA	TGTGCCATCAGTGGAATTGGACTCTCTGAGGACGAGCAGTACTTC	CAISGIGLSEDEQYF